This T cell receptor beta chain originates from a study of patients and donors after allogeneic stem cell transplantation. CDR1 is MNHNS, CDR2 SASEGT, per germline. V was cut by 7 bases and J by 6 bases, with 16 bases left in between. The CDR3 covers 13 residues. TCRdb reprocessed the RT-PCR reads with MiXCR, giving one entry per CDR3 protein. The sample yields about 960,000 distinct CDR3 sequences, approximately 18% seen once. J is TRBJ2-7 and V is TRBV6-1, with D unresolved. This receptor was identified in a human donor who was either an allogeneic HSCT recipient or a stem cell or donor lymphocyte infusion donor (not recorded which). It is not recorded whose cells these are; they may come from a transplant donor. Sequencing was performed on blood, either unsorted or a sorted T cell fraction (not recorded which). The CDR3 is CASINMGNGEQYF. In nucleotides, the CDR3 is TGTGCCAGCATTAACATGGGTAATGGCGAGCAGTACTTC.